This T cell receptor beta chain was retrieved from a study of cytomegalovirus exposure and HLA in healthy donors. Germline V CDR1 and CDR2: MNHEY, SMNVEV (reference sequence). This CDR3 spans 15 amino acids. With V trimmed by 6 bases and J by 3 bases, 6 bases remained unmatched. Researchers ran the PCR with 60 Vbeta and 13 Jbeta primers. The protocol was immunoSEQ multiplex PCR, while the TCRdb copy is restricted to in-frame clones and leaves out a portion. The sample records around 170,000 clones, about 85% being singletons. The sequenced sample consisted of PBMCs. This sequence originates from a girl aged 5 to 17 in good health and CMV-seropositive. J is TRBJ1-4 and V is TRBV27; 8 bases agree with TRBD1. The CDR3 loop reads CASRETGVANEKLFF. Here the CDR3 DNA reads TGTGCCAGCAGGGAGACAGGGGTAGCTAATGAAAAACTGTTTTTT.